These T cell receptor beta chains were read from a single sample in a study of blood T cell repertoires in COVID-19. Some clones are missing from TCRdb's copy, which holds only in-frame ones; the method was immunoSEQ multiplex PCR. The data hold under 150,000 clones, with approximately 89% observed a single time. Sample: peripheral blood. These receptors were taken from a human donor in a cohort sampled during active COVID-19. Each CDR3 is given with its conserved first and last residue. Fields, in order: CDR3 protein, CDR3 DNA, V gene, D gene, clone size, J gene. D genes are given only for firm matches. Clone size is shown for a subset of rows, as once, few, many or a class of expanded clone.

CAWENGARTGYTF,TGTGCCTGGGAAAATGGGGCTAGGACTGGCTACACCTTC,TRBV30,.,.,TRBJ1-2
CASSKDRVTEAFF,TGTGCCAGCTCGAAGGACAGAGTCACTGAAGCTTTCTTT,TRBV18,.,.,TRBJ1-1
CASSQQGDQPQHF,TGTGCCAGCTCGCAACAGGGCGACCAGCCCCAGCATTTT,TRBV18,.,.,TRBJ1-5
CASSSDRAGANVLTF,TGTGCCAGCAGTTCGGACAGGGCCGGGGCCAACGTCCTGACTTTC,TRBV2,TRBD1,few,TRBJ2-6
CASSSPGSSRDEQYF,TGTGCCAGCAGCTCCCCAGGGTCTAGTAGGGACGAGCAGTACTTC,TRBV7-8,.,.,TRBJ2-7
CASSFTTQAGAVSTDTQYF,TGTGCCAGCAGCTTCACGACCCAGGCGGGGGCGGTTAGCACAGATACGCAGTATTTT,TRBV5-6,.,.,TRBJ2-3
CASSQDPMSPGYTF,TGTGCCAGCAGCCAAGATCCGATGAGTCCTGGCTACACCTTC,TRBV4-2,.,.,TRBJ1-2
CASSPTGFSGNTIYF,TGTGCCAGCAGCCCGACAGGATTCTCTGGAAACACCATATATTTT,TRBV27,.,.,TRBJ1-3
CASSLDRDTEAFF,TGTGCCAGCAGCCTGGACAGGGACACTGAAGCTTTCTTT,TRBV5-5,TRBD1,.,TRBJ1-1
CASRVRGSSYNSPLHF,TGTGCCAGCAGGGTACGGGGTAGCTCCTATAATTCACCCCTCCACTTT,TRBV2,.,.,TRBJ1-6
CASSLFSASGGYEQYF,TGTGCCAGCAGCTTATTCTCGGCTAGCGGGGGGTACGAGCAGTACTTC,TRBV7-2,TRBD2,.,TRBJ2-7
CASGSGTANTEAFF,TGTGCCAGCGGATCCGGGACAGCTAACACTGAAGCTTTCTTT,TRBV5-6,TRBD1,.,TRBJ1-1
CASKGDSTDTQYF,TGTGCCAGCAAGGGGGACAGCACAGATACGCAGTATTTT,TRBV2,.,.,TRBJ2-3
CASSLASRAYTEAFF,TGTGCCAGCAGCTTGGCGTCCAGGGCTTACACTGAAGCTTTCTTT,TRBV5-5,.,.,TRBJ1-1
CASSETGVHRETQYF,TGTGCCAGCAGTGAAACGGGGGTGCACAGAGAGACCCAGTACTTC,TRBV25-1,.,once,TRBJ2-5
CASSQGYSEETQYF,TGTGCCAGCAGCCAAGGATATAGCGAGGAGACCCAGTACTTC,TRBV3-1/TRBV3-2,.,.,TRBJ2-5
CASSLNDLDRSSYEQYF,TGTGCCAGCAGCTTAAACGACTTAGACCGAAGCTCCTACGAGCAGTACTTC,TRBV11-2,.,.,TRBJ2-7
CASFETGTNEKLFF,TGTGCCAGTTTTGAAACAGGAACTAATGAAAAACTGTTTTTT,TRBV19,.,once,TRBJ1-4
CASSLGQLNQPQHF,TGTGCCAGCAGCTTGGGACAGCTCAATCAGCCCCAGCATTTT,TRBV5-6,.,.,TRBJ1-5
CASSLGQDYEQYF,TGTGCCAGCAGTCTGGGACAGGACTACGAGCAGTACTTC,TRBV12-3/TRBV12-4,TRBD1,.,TRBJ2-7
CASSLFGPNYGYTF,TGTGCCAGCAGTTTATTTGGCCCTAACTATGGCTACACCTTC,TRBV27,.,.,TRBJ1-2
CASSRGGNYQPQHF,TGTGCCAGCAGCCGGGGCGGAAACTATCAGCCCCAGCATTTT,TRBV3-1/TRBV3-2,.,.,TRBJ1-5
CASSVEAGLYEQYF,TGTGCCAGCAGCGTAGAGGCAGGTCTCTACGAGCAGTACTTC,TRBV9,.,.,TRBJ2-7
CASGRVTTGVADTQYF,TGTGCTAGTGGTCGGGTGACTACAGGGGTCGCAGATACGCAGTATTTT,TRBV12-5,TRBD1,.,TRBJ2-3
CASCFEGAGNSPLHF,TGCGCCAGCTGCTTTGAAGGGGCCGGAAATTCACCCCTCCACTTT,TRBV5-1,.,.,TRBJ1-6
CASSLGTGWQTQYF,TGTGCCAGCAGCTTAGGGACAGGGTGGCAGACCCAGTACTTC,TRBV7-2,TRBD1,.,TRBJ2-5
CASSQEKLNTEAFF,TGTGCCAGCAGCCAAGAAAAGCTGAACACTGAAGCTTTCTTT,TRBV3-1/TRBV3-2,.,once,TRBJ1-1
CASSLAEGAETQYF,TGTGCCAGCAGCTTGGCCGAGGGGGCAGAGACCCAGTACTTC,TRBV5-6,TRBD1,.,TRBJ2-5
CASSLGPSGHPGNTGELFF,TGTGCCAGCAGCTTGGGGCCGTCGGGACATCCGGGGAACACCGGGGAGCTGTTTTTT,TRBV5-5,.,once,TRBJ2-2
CASRATSGNTIYF,TGTGCCAGCCGCGCGACATCTGGAAACACCATATATTTT,TRBV6-5,.,.,TRBJ1-3
CASSSISGTTPREQYF,TGCGCCAGCAGCTCGATCTCCGGGACAACTCCTCGCGAGCAGTACTTC,TRBV5-1,.,.,TRBJ2-7
CASSIGRDVRSSQYF,TGTGCCAGTAGTATAGGGAGAGACGTCCGGAGTAGCCAGTACTTC,TRBV19,.,.,TRBJ2-5
CASSLKVLEQYF,TGTGCCAGCAGTTTAAAAGTACTCGAGCAGTACTTC,TRBV12-3/TRBV12-4,.,.,TRBJ2-7
CASSSRSAADTQYF,TGTGCCAGCAGCTCCCGGTCCGCAGCGGATACGCAGTATTTT,TRBV7-3,.,.,TRBJ2-3
CSVAQGSMNTEAFF,TGCAGCGTTGCCCAGGGGTCGATGAACACTGAAGCTTTCTTT,TRBV29-1,.,.,TRBJ1-1
CASSPGAPYEQYF,TGTGCCAGCAGTCCAGGGGCCCCCTACGAGCAGTACTTC,TRBV25-1,.,.,TRBJ2-7
CASSPGQMNTEAFF,TGTGCCAGCAGCCCAGGACAGATGAACACTGAAGCTTTCTTT,TRBV3-1/TRBV3-2,.,.,TRBJ1-1
CATSREGLAGTTDTQYF,TGTGCCACCAGCAGAGAGGGACTAGCGGGGACCACAGATACGCAGTATTTT,TRBV15,TRBD2,.,TRBJ2-3
CASSQDLFRGGQTNTQYF,TGCGCCAGCAGCCAAGATCTCTTCCGGGGGGGTCAGACGAATACGCAGTATTTT,TRBV4-3,TRBD2,once,TRBJ2-3
CASSLSIGDKLYEQYF,TGTGCCAGCAGTTTATCTATCGGGGACAAGCTCTACGAGCAGTACTTC,TRBV27,.,.,TRBJ2-7
CASSQTLGADTQYF,TGCGCCAGCAGCCAAACCCTAGGAGCAGATACGCAGTATTTT,TRBV4-1,.,.,TRBJ2-3
CASSLEYRVNYGYTF,TGCGCCAGCAGCTTGGAGTATCGAGTTAACTATGGCTACACCTTC,TRBV5-1,.,once,TRBJ1-2
CASSQGAGRYEQYF,TGTGCCAGCAGCCAAGGGGCGGGTAGGTACGAGCAGTACTTC,TRBV3-1/TRBV3-2,.,.,TRBJ2-7
CATQRNLQETQYF,TGTGCCACCCAGAGGAACCTCCAAGAGACCCAGTACTTC,TRBV7-7,.,.,TRBJ2-5
CASSSGNQGTEAFF,TGCGCCAGCAGCTCAGGTAACCAGGGAACTGAAGCTTTCTTT,TRBV5-1,.,.,TRBJ1-1
CASHTKGGSYNEQFF,TGTGCCAGCCACACTAAAGGGGGCTCCTACAATGAGCAGTTCTTC,TRBV28,.,once,TRBJ2-1